The 25 T cell receptor beta chains below were found in one sample sequenced in a study of T cell changes during pregnancy in multiple sclerosis. Assay used: immunoSEQ multiplex PCR; TCRdb lists only in-frame clones, some missing. The sample records 38,000 or so clones, approximately 90% being singletons. Sequenced here: CD4+ T cells from peripheral blood mononuclear cells, sampled in the second trimester of pregnancy. The receptors were sampled from a female donor in good health, enrolled as a control in a pregnancy study.

The chain employs TRBV14 and TRBJ2-7; no reliable D call. Germline V CDR1 and CDR2: SGHDN, FVKESK. Trimming took 5 bases from V and 4 from J, leaving 15 bases between them. CDR3 length equals 14 residues. CDR3 in DNA: TGTGCCAGCAGCTTGGGCAGTGGATTGTACGAGCAGTACTTC. Amino acids: CASSLGSGLYEQYF.

This chain uses TRBV29-1 with TRBJ1-2, with 7 bases matching TRBD1. CDR1 is SQVTM and CDR2 is ANQGSEA in the germline V gene. The CDR3 sequence is 14 residues long. The V segment lost 3 bases and the J segment 6 bases; nucleotides outside the gene matches: 10. CDR3 protein: CSVDDRVGRNGYTF. CDR3 DNA: TGCAGCGTTGATGACAGGGTGGGGAGAAATGGCTACACCTTC.

V is TRBV19 and J is TRBJ1-2, with D unclear. V was pared by 4 bases and J by 4 bases, with 7 bases between. This CDR3 contains 12 residues. Germline V gene sequence: CDR1 LNHDA, CDR2 SQIVND (reference sequence). CDR3 region: CASSTPLYGYTF. For the CDR3, the DNA is TGTGCCAGTAGTACCCCCCTCTATGGCTACACCTTC.

The V and J genes are TRBV7-8 and TRBJ1-5, with 10 bases fitting TRBD1. This CDR3 has 14 amino acids. In germline, CDR1 is SGHVS, CDR2 FQNEAQ. With 5 bases clipped from V and 6 bases from J, the junction kept 4 bases outside the gene matches. CDR3 residues: CASSGQGVGQPQHF. The CDR3 DNA sequence: TGTGCCAGCAGCGGACAGGGGGTCGGTCAGCCCCAGCATTTT.

The chain is built from TRBV2 and TRBJ1-1; D gene ambiguous. Trimming removed 10 bases from V and 3 bases from J, with 12 bases in between. In germline, CDR1 is SNHLY, CDR2 FYNNEI. The CDR3 runs 12 residues. CDR3 bases: TGTGCCACCTCCATACGAGACACTGAAGCTTTCTTT. It yields the protein CATSIRDTEAFF.

The V gene is TRBV19, the J gene TRBJ1-3; the D is unclear. V dropped 7 bases and J dropped 4 bases, with 14 bases sitting between them. Germline lookup yields CDR1 LNHDA and CDR2 SQIVND (reference sequence). There are 14 residues in the CDR3. DNA of the CDR3: TGTGCCAGTACTCGCCTCTCGAGGGGAAACACCATATATTTT. It yields the protein CASTRLSRGNTIYF. Using reference TRBV19 and TRBJ1-3 for the parts outside the CDR3, the full variable domain is DGGITQSPKYLFRKEGQNVTLSCEQNLNHDAMYWYRQDPGQGLRLIYYSQIVNDFQKGDIAEGYSVSREKKESFPLTVTSAQKNPTAFYLCASTRLSRGNTIYFGEGSWLTVV.

The rearrangement joins TRBV7-2 to TRBJ1-6; 8 bases fit TRBD1. From germline, CDR1 is SGHTA and CDR2 FQGNSA. This CDR3 is built from 14 residues. The ends lost 5 bases at V and 8 bases at J; junction bases unmatched: 5. The CDR3 DNA sequence: TGTGCCAGCAGCATGAAGACAGGGGATTCACCCCTCCACTTT. Amino acids: CASSMKTGDSPLHF.

J is TRBJ2-3 and V is TRBV27; TRBD1 aligns across 9 bases. The CDR3 spans 16 residues. Germline V gives CDR1 MNHEY, CDR2 SMNVEV (reference sequence). The J segment lost 3 bases and the V segment lost 4 bases, leaving 8 bases of the junction unmatched. CDR3 amino acids: CASSSWDREGTDTQYF. The CDR3 nucleotides are TGTGCCAGCAGTTCTTGGGACAGGGAGGGAACAGATACGCAGTATTTT.

V usage is TRBV18 and J usage is TRBJ2-3; 10 nucleotides line up with TRBD2. The CDR3 contains 17 residues. The germline V gene encodes CDR1 KGHSH and CDR2 LQKENI. Unmatched junction bases numbered 5, after V lost 1 base and J lost 1 base. The DNA of the CDR3 is TGTGCCAGCTCACCACTAGCGGGGGGCCAAGGCACAGATACGCAGTATTTT. Translated, it gives CASSPLAGGQGTDTQYF.

The chain joins TRBV29-1 to TRBJ2-5; D ambiguous. CDR3 size: 10 residues. Between the trimmed V and J ends, which lost 4 bases and 7 bases, there was a span of 7 bases. The germline CDR1 and CDR2 sequences are SQVTM and ANQGSEA. The CDR3 sequence is CSVGQVTQYF. The CDR3 DNA follows: TGCAGCGTTGGGCAGGTGACCCAGTACTTC.

The chain is built from TRBV4-1 and TRBJ2-6; the D is unclear. Looked up from germline, CDR1 is MGHRA and CDR2 is YSYEKL. The CDR3 loop spans 16 amino acids. Trimming removed 3 bases at V and 1 base at J, with 10 bases between. The DNA of the CDR3 is TGCGCCAGCAGCCAGGGTGACACTTCTGGGGCCAACGTCCTGACTTTC. It yields the protein CASSQGDTSGANVLTF.

This clone appeared a single time. The junction does not match germline at one end; this may be a read error. This chain joins TRBV9 and TRBJ1-3, with 7 positions matching TRBD1. CDR1 is SGDLS, CDR2 YYNGEE, per germline. The CDR3 is 14 residues long. The CDR3: CASSARTETGHLCF. DNA of the CDR3: TGTGCCAGCAGCGCTCGGACAGAGACAGGGCATCTCTGTTTT.

V is TRBV4-1 and J is TRBJ1-2, with a tentative D call TRBD1 (6 bases). The CDR3 is made up of 18 amino acids. The germline V gene has CDR1 MGHRA and CDR2 YSYEKL. V lost 1 base to trimming and J lost 4 bases, with 22 bases between them. CDR3 nucleotides: TGCGCCAGCAGCCAAGGCGTTAGGGACCAGGGGTCCATCTATGGCTACACCTTC. Residues: CASSQGVRDQGSIYGYTF.

The chain combines TRBV30 with TRBJ2-7; 7 nucleotides line up with TRBD1. V lost 4 bases, J lost 2 bases, and 5 bases stayed unmatched. This CDR3 contains 13 residues. Germline V gives CDR1 GTSNPN, CDR2 SVGIG (reference sequence). The CDR3 here is CAWTRDRPYEQYF. For the CDR3, the DNA is TGTGCCTGGACCCGGGACAGACCCTACGAGCAGTACTTC.

The chain employs TRBV5-5 and TRBJ2-7; TRBD2 might be the D (6 bases). CDR1 and CDR2 (germline): SGHKS, YYEKEE (reference sequence). V was clipped by 5 bases and J by 1 base, with 10 bases between them. The CDR3 consists of 13 residues. CDR3: CASRWTTSYEQYF. In nucleotides, the CDR3 is TGTGCCAGCAGATGGACTACATCCTACGAGCAGTACTTC.

The genes are TRBV7-3 and TRBJ2-7, with D unclear. Looked up from germline, CDR1 is SGHTA and CDR2 is FQGTGA. The CDR3 runs to 13 residues. V was shortened by 3 bases and J by 6 bases, with 12 bases between the two germline ends. The chain's CDR3 is CASSLSPFAEQYF. CDR3 sequence (DNA): TGTGCCAGCAGCTTGAGCCCCTTCGCCGAGCAGTACTTC.

The rearrangement uses TRBV27 and TRBJ2-1; possibly TRBD1 for D (6 bases). Trimming removed 6 bases from V and 5 bases from J, with 17 bases in between. The germline V gene encodes CDR1 MNHEY and CDR2 SMNVEV (reference sequence). This CDR3 is built from 15 residues. In DNA form, the CDR3 reads TGTGCCAGCAGCTCGGTGGCATCAGGGGACAATGAGCAGTTCTTC. Protein: CASSSVASGDNEQFF.

The gene calls are TRBV29-1 and TRBJ1-1, with 10 bases lining up with TRBD1. Germline-derived CDR1 and CDR2 are SQVTM and ANQGSEA. This CDR3 is 14 amino acids long. The V gene end was trimmed by 3 bases and the J gene end by 1 base; junction bases not matched to a gene: 2. CDR3 residues: CSVETGGGNTEAFF. CDR3 nucleotides: TGCAGCGTTGAGACAGGGGGCGGGAACACTGAAGCTTTCTTT.

The V gene is TRBV28, the J gene TRBJ1-1, with D possibly being TRBD1 (6 bases). The CDR3 has 16 residues. Trimming stripped 2 bases from V and 1 base from J, with 14 bases between. The V gene's germline CDR1 is MDHEN and CDR2 SYDVKM. This chain's CDR3 is CASSLGGGGWNTEAFF. Written as DNA, the CDR3 is TGTGCCAGCAGTTTAGGGGGGGGCGGTTGGAACACTGAAGCTTTCTTT.

On this clone: Different DNA sequences within this sample yield the same CDR3. The chain uses TRBV13 and TRBJ2-3; TRBD2 matches 8 bases. Germline V gene sequence: CDR1 PRHDT, CDR2 FYEKMQ (reference sequence). The J segment lost 2 bases and the V segment lost 5 bases, leaving 6 bases of the junction unmatched. This CDR3 contains 15 residues. This chain's CDR3 is CASSHGRAVTDTQYF. For the CDR3, the DNA is TGTGCCAGCAGCCACGGGAGGGCCGTCACAGATACGCAGTATTTT. Variable domain in full (rest from reference TRBV13 and TRBJ2-3): AAGVIQSPRHLIKEKRETATLKCYPIPRHDTVYWYQQGPGQDPQFLISFYEKMQSDKGSIPDRFSAQQFSDYHSELNMSSLELGDSALYFCASSHGRAVTDTQYFGPGTRLTVL.

The V gene is TRBV9, the J gene TRBJ2-7, with 10 bases lining up with TRBD2. J gave up 6 bases and V 3 bases, and 9 bases lay outside the gene matches. The CDR3 is 15 residues long. Germline V gene lookup returns CDR1 SGDLS and CDR2 YYNGEE. CDR3 protein: CASSGAGGRSSEQYF. DNA for the CDR3: TGTGCCAGCAGCGGAGCGGGGGGGCGGTCCAGCGAGCAGTACTTC. Combining the CDR3 with reference TRBV9 and TRBJ2-7 gives the whole variable domain DSGVTQTPKHLITATGQRVTLRCSPRSGDLSVYWYQQSLDQGLQFLIQYYNGEERAKGNILERFSAQQFPDLHSELNLSSLELGDSALYFCASSGAGGRSSEQYFGPGTRLTVT.

The rearrangement links TRBV14 to TRBJ1-4; D might be TRBD1 (5 bases). The CDR3 sequence is 14 residues long. From germline, CDR1 is SGHDN and CDR2 FVKESK. Trimming cost V 4 bases and J 8 bases, with 14 bases left between them. The CDR3 protein is CASSLRAGKEKLFF. The CDR3 nucleotides read TGTGCCAGCAGCCTACGCGCAGGGAAGGAAAAACTGTTTTTT.

This sequence joins TRBV6-5 and TRBJ2-5, with 8 bases that match TRBD1. The germline V gene has CDR1 MNHEY and CDR2 SVGAGI. J gave up 11 bases and V 3 bases, and 11 bases lay outside the gene matches. The CDR3 has 14 residues. In DNA form, the CDR3 reads TGTGCCAGCAGTTATGTGACAGGGGCTCGGGAGCAGTACTTC. Translated: CASSYVTGAREQYF.

The V gene is TRBV18, the J gene TRBJ1-5; unclear D gene. This CDR3 contains 16 residues. Germline CDR1 KGHSH, CDR2 LQKENI. V was trimmed by 5 bases and J by 5 bases, leaving 19 bases between them. The CDR3 reads CASSGNAGWGDQPQHF. The CDR3 bases are TGTGCCAGCTCAGGAAATGCGGGATGGGGTGATCAGCCCCAGCATTTT. Based on the CDR3 plus reference TRBV18 and TRBJ1-5, the full variable domain is NAGVMQNPRHLVRRRGQEARLRCSPMKGHSHVYWYRQLPEEGLKFMVYLQKENIIDESGMPKERFSAEFPKEGPSILRIQQVVRGDSAAYFCASSGNAGWGDQPQHFGDGTRLSIL.

There are a few counts of this clone. CDR3: CASSLEGQETQYF. The CDR3 DNA reads as TGTGCCAGCAGCTTGGAGGGCCAAGAGACCCAGTACTTC. The V call is TRBV7-3, the J call TRBJ2-5; the D gene is possibly TRBD2 (6 bases). In germline, CDR1 is SGHTA, CDR2 FQGTGA. The ends were cut back, 3 bases at V and 1 base at J, with 6 bases in the middle. The CDR3 runs to 13 residues. Full variable domain (rest looked up from reference TRBV7-3 and TRBJ2-5): GAGVSQTPSNKVTEKGKYVELRCDPISGHTALYWYRQSLGQGPEFLIYFQGTGAADDSGLPNDRFFAVRPEGSVSTLKIQRTERGDSAVYLCASSLEGQETQYFGPGTRLLVL.